This TCR beta chain derives from a study of T-cell reconstitution after alpha-beta-depleted transplantation in children. As it was prepared, the TCRbeta library received unique molecular identifiers. TCRdb re-derived calls from the PCR reads in MiXCR, one entry per CDR3 protein. The sample yields roughly 500,000 distinct CDR3 sequences, around 12% seen once. The CDR3 is made up of 15 amino acids. With 2 bases removed from V and 0 bases from J, the gap between germline ends came to 5 bases. CDR1 and CDR2 from the germline V gene are MNHEY and SVGEGT. V is TRBV6-2 or TRBV6-3 and J is TRBJ2-6; unclear D gene. The receptor was isolated from a human donor who donated a stem cell graft to a child with combined immunodeficiency. The source material was PBMCs from the stem cell graft donor, sampled from the stem cell graft. The DNA for the CDR3 is TGTGCCAGCAGTTACGGGTACTCTGGGGCCAACGTCCTGACTTTC. Protein product: CASSYGYSGANVLTF.